The source of this TCR beta chain is a study of blood T cell repertoires in COVID-19 (dated by TCRdb to the early 2020s). Background for the entire study: Samples covering the acute and convalescent phases of COVID-19 were provided by collaborators in the United States, Italy and Spain. Where available, HLA class I and class II types were taken from metadata supplied by the sample provider and were not determined by assay-based typing. The dataset comprised deeply sampled blood TCRbeta repertoires from subjects exposed to, actively infected with, or recovered from COVID-19. Samples were obtained from the ongoing ImmuneRACE study (first 160 participants) and from some 1,200 subjects provided by 6 global collaborators. The repertoires were released in a freely available public database meant as a resource for research on the immune response to SARS-CoV-2. The material from the prospective study consisted of cDNA or gDNA derived from T cells, B-cell-depleted T cells, or PBMCs. Sample metadata almost always included a de-identified subject ID, COVID-19 status, age in years and sex.

TCRbeta CDR3 regions were amplified from genomic DNA using the immunoSEQ Assay, a bias-controlled multiplex PCR. As for the original processing: The number of nucleated cells in each sample was estimated by amplification of reference gene primers within the assay. To quantify the absolute abundance of each unique TCRbeta CDR3 rearrangement, sequence reads were collapsed and filtered. For each sample, productive Simpson clonality was calculated as the square root of Simpson's diversity index across productive rearrangements. TCRdb mirrors the immuneACCESS table, restricted to in-frame sequences. Some clones are absent from its copies; in checked studies, under half trace to an unresolved V gene, and the reason for the others is unknown. V, J and clone size are those of that table, while D and trimming were read from the DNA. The sample table holds roughly 120,000 clones, of which approximately 87% were seen once. The ten largest clones represent roughly 3.9% of the sample.

Whole blood was collected in K2EDTA tubes by collaborating institutions according to the institutions' own protocols. For TCRbeta analysis, collaborator samples were shipped as frozen whole blood, as isolated PBMCs, or as DNA extracted from either sample type. V and J are truncated by 0 bases and 2 bases respectively, leaving an intervening sequence of 10 bases. The CDR3 starts with the cysteine, ends with the phenylalanine, and has 15 residues. Just the 45-base CDR3 DNA is kept, in frame starting at base 1. CDR1 and CDR2, looked up from the germline V gene (reference sequence), are PRHDT and FYEKMQ. As for this clone: The clone's antigen remains unknown. Base quality data are lacking; no much larger clone is found one base away.

Overall study results and their limits: How much clinical and demographic metadata was included differed by source and by participant, and the metadata was provided uncurated.

The sequenced material came from peripheral blood. This chain is built from TRBV13 and TRBJ2-5, and possibly TRBD2, on 5 matching bases. The origin of this receptor is a man in his 60s with acute or convalescent COVID-19. The sequenced DNA: TGTGCCAGCAGCTTAGGGGACTTGGGGCAAGAGACCCAGTACTTC. This encodes CASSLGDLGQETQYF.